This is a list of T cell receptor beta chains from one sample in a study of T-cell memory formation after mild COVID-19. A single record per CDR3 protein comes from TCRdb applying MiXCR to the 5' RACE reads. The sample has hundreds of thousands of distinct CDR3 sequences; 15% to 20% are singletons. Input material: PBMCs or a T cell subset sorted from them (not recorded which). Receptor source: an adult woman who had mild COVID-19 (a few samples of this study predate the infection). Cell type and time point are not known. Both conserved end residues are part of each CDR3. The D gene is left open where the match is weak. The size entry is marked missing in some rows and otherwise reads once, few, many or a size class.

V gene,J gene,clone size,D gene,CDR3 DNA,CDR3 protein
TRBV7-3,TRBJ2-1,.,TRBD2,TGTGCCAGCAGCTTAACTCTAGCGGGCCGGCGGGATGAGCAGTTCTTC,CASSLTLAGRRDEQFF
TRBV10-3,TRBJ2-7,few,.,TGTGCCATCAGGGCCAGGGAATTGGGCGAGCAGTACTTC,CAIRARELGEQYF
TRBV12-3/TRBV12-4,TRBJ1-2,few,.,TGTGCCAGCAGTTCACAGGGTTTGGGCTACACCTTC,CASSSQGLGYTF
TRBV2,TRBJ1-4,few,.,TGTGCCAGCAGTGAAGGAACGAGAAATGAAAAACTGTTTTTT,CASSEGTRNEKLFF
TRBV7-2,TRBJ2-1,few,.,TGTGCCAGCAGCTTAGACTCGGGGACCTCCTACAATGAGCAGTTCTTC,CASSLDSGTSYNEQFF
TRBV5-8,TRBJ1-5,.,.,TGTGCCAGCAGCCAGTATATTGATAGCTCCAATCAGCCCCAGCATTTT,CASSQYIDSSNQPQHF
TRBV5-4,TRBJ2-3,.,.,TGTGCCAGCAGCTTCCGGCAGGGGAGCACAGATACGCAGTATTTT,CASSFRQGSTDTQYF
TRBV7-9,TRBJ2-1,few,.,TGTGCCAGCAGCTACCCAGGGTACAATGAGCAGTTCTTC,CASSYPGYNEQFF
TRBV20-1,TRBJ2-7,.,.,TGCAGTGCTAGGGCCGTTGTGTCCTACGAGCAGTACTTC,CSARAVVSYEQYF
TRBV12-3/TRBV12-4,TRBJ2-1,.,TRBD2,TGTGCCAGCACCCCCTTAGCGGGGGGATGGAATGAGCAGTTCTTC,CASTPLAGGWNEQFF
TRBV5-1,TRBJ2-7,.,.,TGCGCCAGCAGCCACCGGGACACCCTAGGCGAGCAGTACTTC,CASSHRDTLGEQYF
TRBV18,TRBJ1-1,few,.,TGTGCCAGCTCCCCGAAACAGCGGACCACTGAAGCTTTCTTT,CASSPKQRTTEAFF
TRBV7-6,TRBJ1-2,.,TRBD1,TGTGCCAGCAGCTTAAGGACAGGGGGGGAGGATGGCTACACCTTC,CASSLRTGGEDGYTF
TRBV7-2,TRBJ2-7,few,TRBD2,TGTGCCAGCAGCTTAGTTAATTTTGGACTAGCCTACGAGCAGTACTTC,CASSLVNFGLAYEQYF
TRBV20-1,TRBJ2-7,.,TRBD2,TGCAGTGCCAACGGTGGGCTAGCGGGGGACTACGAGCAGTACTTC,CSANGGLAGDYEQYF
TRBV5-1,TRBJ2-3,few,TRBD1,TGCGCCAGCAGCATAACCGGGACAGGGAGCACAGATACGCAGTATTTT,CASSITGTGSTDTQYF
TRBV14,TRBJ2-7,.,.,TGTGCCAGCAGCCAAGGAATCGCATTTGGGGACGAGCAGTACTTC,CASSQGIAFGDEQYF
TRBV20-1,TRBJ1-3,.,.,TGCAGTGCTAGAAGTCACTTCTCTGGAAACACCATATATTTT,CSARSHFSGNTIYF
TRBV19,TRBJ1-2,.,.,TGTGCCAGTAGCTCAGGGAACGGCTATGGCTACACCTTC,CASSSGNGYGYTF
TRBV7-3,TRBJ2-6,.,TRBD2,TGTGCCAGCAGCCGTGAGGGACTAGGGGCTGGGGCCAACGTCCTGACTTTC,CASSREGLGAGANVLTF
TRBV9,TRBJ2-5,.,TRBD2,TGTGCCAGCAGCGTAGGAGTAGCGGGAGAGACCCAGTACTTC,CASSVGVAGETQYF
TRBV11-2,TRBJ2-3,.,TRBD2,TGTGCCAGCAGCTTAGTAGCGGGAGTCACAGATACGCAGTATTTT,CASSLVAGVTDTQYF
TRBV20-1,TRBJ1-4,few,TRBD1,TGCAGTGCTGGACAGGGGGCGACTAATGAAAAACTGTTTTTT,CSAGQGATNEKLFF
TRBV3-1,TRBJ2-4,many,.,TGTGCCAGCAGCCAAGCGGGATTGGACATTCAGTACTTC,CASSQAGLDIQYF
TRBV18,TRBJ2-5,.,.,TGTGCCAGCTCGGGGGCTTCGTACCAAGAGACCCAGTACTTC,CASSGASYQETQYF
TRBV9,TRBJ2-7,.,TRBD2,TGTGCCAGCAGCGACGGGACTAGGGTCAGCGAGCAGTACTTC,CASSDGTRVSEQYF
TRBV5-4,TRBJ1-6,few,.,TGTGCCAGCAGCTTCTGGGGGGCAGGTTCACCCCTCCACTTT,CASSFWGAGSPLHF
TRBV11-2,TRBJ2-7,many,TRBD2,TGTGCCAGCAGCACTGGGACTAGCGGGAGCTACGAGCAGTACTTC,CASSTGTSGSYEQYF
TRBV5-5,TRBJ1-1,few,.,TGTGCCAGCAGCTTTCTAGGGGGTTTGGGCACTGAAGCTTTCTTT,CASSFLGGLGTEAFF
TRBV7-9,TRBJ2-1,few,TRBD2,TGTGCCAGCAGTCCTAGCGGGGCCCGGCCCAATGAGCAGTTCTTC,CASSPSGARPNEQFF
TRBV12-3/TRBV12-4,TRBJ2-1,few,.,TGTGCCAGCAGTGAGACACTAGGGACTCAGAATGAGCAGTTCTTC,CASSETLGTQNEQFF
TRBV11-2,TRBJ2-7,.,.,TGTGCCAGCAGCCCACCCCTCTCCTACGAGCAGTACTTC,CASSPPLSYEQYF
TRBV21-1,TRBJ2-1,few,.,TGTGCCAGCAGCATCCCGAGCGGGGGGGAGGACAATGAGCAGTTCTTC,CASSIPSGGEDNEQFF
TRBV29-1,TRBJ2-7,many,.,TGCAGCGTCCGTCAGGTGAACGAGCAGTACTTC,CSVRQVNEQYF
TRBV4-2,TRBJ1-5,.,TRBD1,TGTGCCAGCAGCCAAGTCGGGGACAGAAAATCCCAGCCCCAGCATTTT,CASSQVGDRKSQPQHF
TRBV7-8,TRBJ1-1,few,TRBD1,TGTGCCAGCAGCTTTACTGGACAGGGGGCGGGAGCTTTCTTT,CASSFTGQGAGAFF
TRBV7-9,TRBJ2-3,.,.,TGTGCCAGCAGCACGAGTTCGAGGCACACAGATACGCAGTATTTT,CASSTSSRHTDTQYF